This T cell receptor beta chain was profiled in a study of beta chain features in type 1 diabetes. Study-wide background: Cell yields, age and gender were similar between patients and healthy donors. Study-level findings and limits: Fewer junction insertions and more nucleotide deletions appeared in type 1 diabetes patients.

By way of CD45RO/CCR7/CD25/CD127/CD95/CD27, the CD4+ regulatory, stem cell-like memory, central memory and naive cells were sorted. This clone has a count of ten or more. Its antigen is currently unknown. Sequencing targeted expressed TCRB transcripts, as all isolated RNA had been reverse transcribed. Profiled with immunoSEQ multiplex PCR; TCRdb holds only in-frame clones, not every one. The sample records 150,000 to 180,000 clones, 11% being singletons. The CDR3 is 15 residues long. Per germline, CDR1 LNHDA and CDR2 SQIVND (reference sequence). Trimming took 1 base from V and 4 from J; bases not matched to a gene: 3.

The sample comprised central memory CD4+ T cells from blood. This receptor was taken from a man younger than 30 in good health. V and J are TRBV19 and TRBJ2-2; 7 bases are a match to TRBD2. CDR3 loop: CASSIGLAGTGELFF. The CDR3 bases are TGTGCCAGTAGTATAGGACTAGCAGGCACCGGGGAGCTGTTTTTT.